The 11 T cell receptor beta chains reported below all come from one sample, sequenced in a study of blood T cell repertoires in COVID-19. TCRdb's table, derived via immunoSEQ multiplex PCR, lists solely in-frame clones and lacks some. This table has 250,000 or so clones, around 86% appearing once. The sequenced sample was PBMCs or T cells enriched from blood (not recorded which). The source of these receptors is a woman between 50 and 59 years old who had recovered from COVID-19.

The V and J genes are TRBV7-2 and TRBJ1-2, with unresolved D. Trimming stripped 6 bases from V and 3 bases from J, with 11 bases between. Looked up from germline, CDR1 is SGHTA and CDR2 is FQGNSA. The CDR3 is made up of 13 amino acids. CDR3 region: CASSRGVYYGYTF. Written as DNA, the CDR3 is TGTGCCAGCAGTCGCGGGGTCTACTATGGCTACACCTTC.

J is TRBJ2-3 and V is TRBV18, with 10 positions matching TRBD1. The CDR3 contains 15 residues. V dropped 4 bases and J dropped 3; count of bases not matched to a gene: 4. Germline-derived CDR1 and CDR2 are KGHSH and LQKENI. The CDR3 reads CASSQGQGGTDTQYF. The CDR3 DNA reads TGTGCCAGCTCACAAGGACAGGGGGGAACAGATACGCAGTATTTT.

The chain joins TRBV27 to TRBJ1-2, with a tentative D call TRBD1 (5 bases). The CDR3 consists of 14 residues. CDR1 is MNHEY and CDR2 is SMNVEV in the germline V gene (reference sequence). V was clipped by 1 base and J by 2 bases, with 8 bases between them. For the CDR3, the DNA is TGTGCCAGCAGTTTATTCCAGGGCAACTATGGCTACACCTTC. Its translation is CASSLFQGNYGYTF.

The CDR3 nucleotides read TGTGCCAGCAGTTCCCCCTTTACCAGCGGGAGAGGTTATGAGCAGTTCTTC. Its translation is CASSSPFTSGRGYEQFF. This rearrangement joins TRBV28 to TRBJ2-1, with 8 bases aligning to TRBD2. Germline V lookup: CDR1 MDHEN, CDR2 SYDVKM. The CDR3 has 17 amino acids. With 4 bases clipped from V and 8 bases from J, the junction kept 16 bases outside the gene matches.

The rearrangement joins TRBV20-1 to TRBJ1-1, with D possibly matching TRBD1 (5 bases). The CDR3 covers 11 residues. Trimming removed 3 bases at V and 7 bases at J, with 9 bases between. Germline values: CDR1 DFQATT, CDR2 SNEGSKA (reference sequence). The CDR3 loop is CSASGGGEAFF. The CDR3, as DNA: TGCAGTGCTAGTGGGGGGGGTGAAGCTTTCTTT.

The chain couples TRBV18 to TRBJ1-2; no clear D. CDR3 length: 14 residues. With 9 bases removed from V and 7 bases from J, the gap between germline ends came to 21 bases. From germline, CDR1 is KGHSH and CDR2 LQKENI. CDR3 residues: CASLHPSNGAGYTF. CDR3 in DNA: TGTGCCAGTCTCCACCCTTCCAACGGAGCTGGCTACACCTTC.

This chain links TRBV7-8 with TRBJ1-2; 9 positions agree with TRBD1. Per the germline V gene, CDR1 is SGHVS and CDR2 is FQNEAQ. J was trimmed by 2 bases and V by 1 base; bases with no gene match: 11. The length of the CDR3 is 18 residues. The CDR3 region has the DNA TGTGCCAGCAGCTTAGTCGGGAGGGGGACAGGGTTGAACTATGGCTACACCTTC. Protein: CASSLVGRGTGLNYGYTF.

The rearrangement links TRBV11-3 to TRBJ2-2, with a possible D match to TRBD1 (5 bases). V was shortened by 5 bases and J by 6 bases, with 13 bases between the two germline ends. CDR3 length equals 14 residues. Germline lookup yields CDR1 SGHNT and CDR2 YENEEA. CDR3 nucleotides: TGTGCCAGCAGCCTTATTACACAGGCCGGGGAGCTGTTTTTT. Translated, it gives CASSLITQAGELFF.

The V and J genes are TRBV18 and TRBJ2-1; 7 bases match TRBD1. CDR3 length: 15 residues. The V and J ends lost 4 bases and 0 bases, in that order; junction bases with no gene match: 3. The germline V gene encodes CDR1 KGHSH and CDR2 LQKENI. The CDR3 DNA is TGTGCCAGCTCACTCGGGACAGCCTCCTACAATGAGCAGTTCTTC. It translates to CASSLGTASYNEQFF.

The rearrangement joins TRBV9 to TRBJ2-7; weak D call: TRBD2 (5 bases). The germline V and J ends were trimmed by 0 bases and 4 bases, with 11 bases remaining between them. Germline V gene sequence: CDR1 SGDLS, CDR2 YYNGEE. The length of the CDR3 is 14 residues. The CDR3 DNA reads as TGTGCCAGCAGCGTAGGTGGGAGTCGTTACGAGCAGTACTTC. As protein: CASSVGGSRYEQYF.

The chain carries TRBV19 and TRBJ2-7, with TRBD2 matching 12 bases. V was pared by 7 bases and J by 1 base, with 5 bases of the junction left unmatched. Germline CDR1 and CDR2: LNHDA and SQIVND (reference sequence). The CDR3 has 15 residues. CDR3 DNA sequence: TGTGCCAGTAAACACGGACTAGCGGGATCCTACGAGCAGTACTTC. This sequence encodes CASKHGLAGSYEQYF.